The 7 T cell receptor beta chains below come from one sample, sequenced in a study of vaccination and CD4 T cells after COVID-19. No antigen has been assigned to these receptors. The treatment denotes: approximately 11-day PBMC culture with coronavirus spike peptide pools or control peptides (ViraFEST assay). At the Johns Hopkins FTIC core, DNA taken from cultured CD4+ T cells was sequenced by way of the Oncomine TCR Beta short-read assay. Each CDR3 protein gets one entry after TCRdb re-called the PCR reads with MiXCR. The table lists fewer than 15,000 distinct CDR3 sequences, roughly 58% of them singletons. Specimen: cultured CD4+ T cells from blood, collected after SARS-CoV-2 vaccination. These TCRs come from a human donor with COVID-19.

For the CDR3, the DNA is TGTGCCAGCAGTGAAGCTACTGGACCGGGAGTGGAGCAGTACTTC. Its protein is CASSEATGPGVEQYF. V is TRBV6-1 and J is TRBJ2-7, with a weak D call TRBD2 (6 bases). The CDR3 extends over 15 amino acids. CDR1 MNHNS and CDR2 SASEGT come from the germline V gene. With 0 bases removed from V and 7 bases from J, the gap between germline ends came to 16 bases.

The chain has TRBV12-3 or TRBV12-4 and TRBJ1-2, with D unresolved. V lost 3 bases to trimming and J lost 8 bases, with 13 bases between them. This CDR3 region has 13 residues. Here the CDR3 DNA reads TGTGCCAGCAGTTTGGAGGGCGCGGTGGGCTACACCTTC. Its translation: CASSLEGAVGYTF.

The rearrangement links TRBV14 to TRBJ1-1; D is possibly TRBD1 (5 bases). The CDR3 runs to 16 residues. Germline CDR1 and CDR2: SGHDN and FVKESK. Trimming pared 4 bases from V and 1 base from J, leaving 16 bases between. The CDR3 here is CASSRIGPRANTEAFF. The CDR3 nucleotides read TGTGCCAGCAGCCGCATAGGGCCCAGGGCGAACACTGAAGCTTTCTTT.

This rearrangement joins TRBV11-2 to TRBJ1-2; 10 bases line up with TRBD1. Germline CDR1 is SGHAT and CDR2 is FQNNGV. CDR3 length equals 16 residues. With 6 bases clipped from V and 7 bases from J, the junction kept 14 bases outside the gene matches. The CDR3 bases are TGTGCCAGCAGTCTTGTCGGGACAGGGGTACGGAGTGGCTACACCTTC. This codes for CASSLVGTGVRSGYTF. The full variable domain, completed using reference TRBV11-2 and TRBJ1-2, is EAGVAQSPRYKIIEKRQSVAFWCNPISGHATLYWYQQILGQGPKLLIQFQNNGVVDDSQLPKDRFSAERLKGVDSTLKIQPAKLEDSAVYLCASSLVGTGVRSGYTFGSGTRLTVV.

This clonotype was observed a few times. The J gene is TRBJ1-1, the V gene TRBV7-2; 10 bases fit TRBD1. Germline V lookup: CDR1 SGHTA, CDR2 FQGNSA. The CDR3 is 15 residues long. V lost 5 bases and J lost 4; bases outside the gene matches: 7. CDR3 sequence: CASSIDRGRGTEAFF. CDR3 in DNA: TGTGCCAGCAGCATAGACAGGGGGCGCGGCACTGAAGCTTTCTTT.

The chain uses TRBV2 and TRBJ1-2; D not resolved. In germline, CDR1 is SNHLY, CDR2 FYNNEI. The CDR3 is 13 amino acids. Between the trimmed V and J ends, which lost 6 bases and 8 bases, there was a span of 16 bases. CDR3 nucleotide sequence: TGTGCCAGCAGCTCGTACGGCCTAAGGGGCTACACCTTC. It yields the protein CASSSYGLRGYTF.

The V call is TRBV12-3 or TRBV12-4, the J call TRBJ2-3; possible D gene TRBD1, 5 bases. The V end lost 0 bases, the J end lost 4 bases, and 11 bases lay between the germline ends. This CDR3 has 15 residues. The CDR3 protein is CASSLAPGSPDTQYF. CDR3 DNA: TGTGCCAGCAGTTTAGCCCCAGGGTCCCCAGATACGCAGTATTTT.